These 22 T cell receptor beta chains were sequenced from one sample in a study of blood T cell repertoires in COVID-19. Repertoires were generated with immunoSEQ multiplex PCR, while TCRdb's copy carries only in-frame clones and drops some. The repertoire includes hundreds of thousands of clones, roughly nine tenths of them detected once, and 2% to 2.5% sits in the top ten. Sequences were obtained from PBMCs or T cells enriched from blood (not recorded which). The source of these receptors is a woman aged 18-29 years who had recovered from COVID-19.

The chain joins TRBV19 to TRBJ2-5, with 13 bases that match TRBD2. After removal of 9 bases from V and 5 bases from J, the junction contained 3 bases not matched to a gene. CDR3 length equals 13 residues. CDR1 and CDR2 from the germline V gene are LNHDA and SQIVND (reference sequence). The DNA for the CDR3 is TGTGCCAGCGCACTAGCGGGGGGGGAGACCCAGTACTTC. It specifies CASALAGGETQYF.

The V call is TRBV25-1, the J call TRBJ1-1; D is unclear. Between the trimmed V and J ends, which lost 5 bases and 1 base, there was a span of 11 bases. This CDR3 has 14 amino acids. Looked up from germline, CDR1 is MGHDK and CDR2 is SYGVNS. CDR3 nucleotide sequence: TGTGCCAGCAGTAACAGTGGGAGGAACACTGAAGCTTTCTTT. Protein: CASSNSGRNTEAFF. Supplemented by reference TRBV25-1 and TRBJ1-1, the full variable domain reads EADIYQTPRYLVIGTGKKITLECSQTMGHDKMYWYQQDPGMELHLIHYSYGVNSTEKGDLSSESTVSRIRTEHFPLTLESARPSHTSQYLCASSNSGRNTEAFFGQGTRLTVV.

This clone was seen a few times. J is TRBJ2-3 and V is TRBV29-1, with a weak D call TRBD1 (6 bases). The CDR3 loop spans 12 amino acids. Looked up from germline, CDR1 is SQVTM and CDR2 is ANQGSEA. Trimming removed 4 bases at V and 2 bases at J, with 7 bases between. CDR3 sequence reads: CSVGGHTDTQYF. CDR3 nucleotides: TGCAGCGTTGGGGGACACACAGATACGCAGTATTTT.

V usage is TRBV2 and J usage is TRBJ2-5, with D perhaps matching TRBD1 (5 bases). Trimming removed 6 bases from V and 2 bases from J, with 7 bases in between. The CDR3 sequence is 12 residues long. CDR1 and CDR2 from the germline V gene are SNHLY and FYNNEI. CDR3: CASRGLQETQYF. CDR3 sequence (DNA): TGTGCCAGCAGGGGGCTACAAGAGACCCAGTACTTC. Complete variable domain (other parts from reference TRBV2 and TRBJ2-5): EPEVTQTPSHQVTQMGQEVILRCVPISNHLYFYWYRQILGQKVEFLVSFYNNEISEKSEIFDDQFSVERPDGSNFTLKIRSTKLEDSAMYFCASRGLQETQYFGPGTRLLVL.

This chain joins TRBV27 and TRBJ1-2; D uncertain. Between the trimmed V and J ends, which lost 4 bases and 8 bases, there was a span of 17 bases. This CDR3 comprises 14 residues. CDR1 and CDR2 (germline): MNHEY, SMNVEV (reference sequence). The CDR3 sequence: CASSSSGIAYGYTF. The CDR3 DNA reads TGTGCCAGCAGTTCCTCGGGAATCGCTTACGGCTACACCTTC.

Details on this clone: This CDR3 is also generated by other DNA sequences in the sample. This chain links TRBV5-1 with TRBJ1-2, with TRBD1 identical over 8 bases. The V gene's germline CDR1 is SGHRS and CDR2 YFSETQ. Losses at the gene ends were 2 bases for V and 5 bases for J; bases not matched to a gene: 5. The CDR3 length is 14 residues. The CDR3 here is CASSFRTGSYGYTF. The CDR3 nucleotides are TGCGCCAGCAGCTTCCGGACAGGGTCGTATGGCTACACCTTC.

The CDR3 here is CASSLRDSQTYEQFF. In DNA, the CDR3 is TGTGCCAGCAGCCTCAGGGACTCCCAAACCTATGAGCAGTTCTTC. The genes are TRBV7-2 and TRBJ2-1; perhaps TRBD2 as D (6 bases). There are 15 residues in the CDR3. V dropped 5 bases and J dropped 8 bases, with 19 bases sitting between them. The germline gives CDR1 SGHTA, CDR2 FQGNSA.

CDR3 nucleotide sequence: TGTGCCAGCAACCCGTCCAGGCAAGAGACCCAGTACTTC. This sequence encodes CASNPSRQETQYF. The chain is built from TRBV5-5 and TRBJ2-5; D unresolved. Trimming cost V 6 bases and J 2 bases, with 11 bases left between them. Germline V gene sequence: CDR1 SGHKS, CDR2 YYEKEE (reference sequence). This CDR3 is 13 amino acids long.

The rearrangement uses TRBV6-1 and TRBJ1-6; TRBD1 is a possible D gene (5 bases). CDR3 length equals 16 residues. Trimming took off 0 bases at V and 5 bases at J, with 11 bases between the two ends. Germline values: CDR1 MNHNS, CDR2 SASEGT. CDR3 DNA: TGTGCCAGCAGTGAAGCTGGAGGGGTGGATAATTCACCCCTCCACTTT. Translating it yields CASSEAGGVDNSPLHF.

This chain connects TRBV28 to TRBJ2-3, with 9 bases aligning to TRBD1. The CDR3 extends over 16 amino acids. J was trimmed by 2 bases and V by 2 bases; bases with no gene match: 5. Per the germline V gene, CDR1 is MDHEN and CDR2 is SYDVKM. The CDR3 sequence: CASSLIGQGNTDTQYF. The CDR3 region has the DNA TGTGCCAGCAGTTTAATAGGACAGGGGAACACAGATACGCAGTATTTT.

The chain employs TRBV6-5 and TRBJ2-3; 8 bases agree with TRBD2. Germline loops: CDR1 MNHEY, CDR2 SVGAGI. The CDR3 is 16 residues long. V gave up 0 bases and J gave up 6 bases; unmatched junction bases: 8. This CDR3 is CASSYSKRGGPDTQYF. The CDR3 region has the DNA TGTGCCAGCAGTTACTCGAAACGGGGGGGCCCCGATACGCAGTATTTT.

V is TRBV11-2 and J is TRBJ2-3; 9 bases match TRBD2. The CDR3 consists of 16 residues. Germline V gene sequence: CDR1 SGHAT, CDR2 FQNNGV. V shed 2 bases, J shed 0 bases, and the junction held 3 bases outside the gene matches. CDR3 nucleotides: TGTGCCAGCAGCTTAATTGCGGGGGGGAGCACAGATACGCAGTATTTT. It specifies CASSLIAGGSTDTQYF.

The genes are TRBV20-1 and TRBJ1-1; the D is unclear. In germline, CDR1 is DFQATT, CDR2 SNEGSKA (reference sequence). V dropped 0 bases and J dropped 11 bases, with 7 bases sitting between them. This CDR3 is 10 amino acids long. The CDR3 coding sequence is TGCAGTGCTAGAGATCTCGAGGCTTTCTTT. The encoded protein is CSARDLEAFF.

This clone was detected only a few times. The rearrangement links TRBV10-3 to TRBJ2-7; D might be TRBD2 (7 bases). V was pared by 4 bases and J by 5 bases, with 15 bases between. This CDR3 comprises 14 residues. The V gene's germline CDR1 is ENHRY and CDR2 SYGVKD. The CDR3, as DNA: TGTGCCATCAGTGGGTGGGAGGGGGTCGACGAGCAGTACTTC. It encodes CAISGWEGVDEQYF.

Concerning this clone: This CDR3 is also generated by other DNA sequences in the sample. The chain has TRBV18 and TRBJ1-4, with TRBD1 identical over 8 bases. The germline CDR1 and CDR2 sequences are KGHSH and LQKENI. The CDR3 is 15 residues long. V dropped 6 bases and J dropped 5; count of bases not matched to a gene: 8. DNA for the CDR3: TGTGCCAGCTCCCCTCGGACAGGGACGAATGAAAAACTGTTTTTT. Translation gives CASSPRTGTNEKLFF.

The rearrangement joins TRBV5-1 to TRBJ2-1, with TRBD1 identical over 10 bases. V lost 4 bases to trimming and J lost 3 bases; unmatched junction nucleotides: 22. The length of the CDR3 is 21 residues. Germline CDR1 and CDR2: SGHRS and YFSETQ. The CDR3 here is CASSQLTSGDRGASRYNEQFF. The CDR3 DNA sequence: TGCGCCAGCAGCCAACTCACCTCCGGGGACAGGGGCGCGAGTCGCTACAATGAGCAGTTCTTC.

V gene TRBV9 combines with J gene TRBJ2-1; the match to TRBD2 covers 15 bases. V dropped 3 bases and J dropped 5; count of bases not matched to a gene: 9. The CDR3 consists of 18 residues. CDR1 is SGDLS, CDR2 YYNGEE, per germline. The CDR3 region has the DNA TGTGCCAGCAGCGCCCGAGGACTAGCGGGGGGGTTCAACAATGAGCAGTTCTTC. This codes for CASSARGLAGGFNNEQFF. Looking up the rest from reference TRBV9 and TRBJ2-1 gives the full variable domain: DSGVTQTPKHLITATGQRVTLRCSPRSGDLSVYWYQQSLDQGLQFLIQYYNGEERAKGNILERFSAQQFPDLHSELNLSSLELGDSALYFCASSARGLAGGFNNEQFFGPGTRLTVL.

The chain has TRBV28 and TRBJ1-2; D is perhaps TRBD1 (5 bases). CDR1 MDHEN and CDR2 SYDVKM come from the germline V gene. The CDR3 runs to 14 residues. Trimming removed 7 bases at V and 4 bases at J, with 16 bases between. For the CDR3, the DNA is TGTGCCAGCATAAGGGAACCCGGGGGCTATGGCTACACCTTC. Encoded protein: CASIREPGGYGYTF.

J is TRBJ1-4 and V is TRBV4-1, with no clear D. The CDR3 is made up of 13 amino acids. The V gene's germline CDR1 is MGHRA and CDR2 YSYEKL. Trimming took 8 bases from V and 1 from J, leaving 8 bases between them. CDR3 nucleotides: TGCGCCAGCTCGTGGAGAACTAATGAAAAACTGTTTTTT. Its protein product is CASSWRTNEKLFF.

This sequence joins TRBV2 and TRBJ2-3; the D gene is possibly TRBD2 (5 bases). This CDR3 comprises 15 residues. With 8 bases removed from V and 0 bases from J, the gap between germline ends came to 15 bases. From germline, CDR1 is SNHLY and CDR2 FYNNEI. In DNA form, the CDR3 reads TGTGCCAGCCTTCTCCCGGGGTCCAGCACAGATACGCAGTATTTT. It encodes CASLLPGSSTDTQYF.

The V call is TRBV7-3, the J call TRBJ2-1, with TRBD2 matching over 12 bases. Germline V gives CDR1 SGHTA, CDR2 FQGTGA. V lost 5 bases, J lost 4 bases, and 12 bases stayed unmatched. The length of the CDR3 is 18 residues. In DNA form, the CDR3 reads TGTGCCAGCAGCCTCCGGACTAGCGGGGACGGACGGTACAATGAGCAGTTCTTC. This encodes CASSLRTSGDGRYNEQFF.

V is TRBV5-1 and J is TRBJ2-7, with 7 bases identical to TRBD1. J lost 3 bases, V lost 2 bases, and 2 bases had no gene match. Germline V gene lookup returns CDR1 SGHRS and CDR2 YFSETQ. The CDR3 is 13 amino acids. The CDR3 DNA follows: TGCGCCAGCAGCTTAAGGACAGGCTACGAGCAGTACTTC. As protein: CASSLRTGYEQYF.